This T cell receptor beta chain was sequenced for a study of blood T cell repertoires in COVID-19. Study summary: Spain, Italy and the United States supplied samples that represented acute and convalescent COVID-19. Sources were T cells, B-cell-depleted T cells, or PBMCs; the material itself was cDNA or gDNA.

Germline CDR1 reads SGHTA; CDR2 reads FQGTGA. The ends lost 3 bases at V and 4 bases at J; junction bases unmatched: 2. The CDR3 sequence is 14 residues long. Study processing details: Estimated nucleated cell counts came from reference gene primer amplification. Sequencing was performed with immunoSEQ multiplex PCR; in TCRdb, only in-frame clones are kept and a portion is missing. V and J calls and clone size are those listed in that table; D and trimming were worked out from the DNA. The profile shows 150,000 to 200,000 clones, about 80% of them singletons. Sequenced input: peripheral blood. This receptor was obtained from a man aged 60 to 69 with acute or convalescent COVID-19. The chain couples TRBV7-3 to TRBJ2-2, with 7 bases matching TRBD1. CDR3 bases: TGTGCCAGCAGCTTGACAGGGATCACCGGGGAGCTGTTTTTT. Translation: CASSLTGITGELFF.